The entry below gives a single TCR beta chain sequence along with its context. Authors' processing steps: Amplified reference gene primers provided the basis for estimating nucleated cell counts. Libraries were prepared by immunoSEQ multiplex PCR; TCRdb keeps only in-frame clonotypes and omits some of them. The V and J calls and clone size were taken over from that table, and D and trimming were inferred from the DNA. This sample has about 27,000 clones, with 60% to 70% found just once. This record comes from a study of blood T cell repertoires in COVID-19. The wider study: Both acute and convalescent COVID-19 samples were obtained from the United States, Italy and Spain. PBMCs, B-cell-depleted T cells, or T cells provided the cDNA or gDNA that made up the material.

Germline values: CDR1 SGDLS, CDR2 YYNGEE. Trimming took 0 bases from V and 1 from J, leaving 10 bases between them. This CDR3 is built from 15 residues. This clonotype was sampled from a man in his sixties with active or convalescent COVID-19. The J gene is TRBJ1-1, the V gene TRBV9; TRBD1 might be the D (5 bases). Sequenced: peripheral blood. CDR3 in DNA: TGTGCCAGCAGCGTAGCTTGGGGGGAGAACACTGAAGCTTTCTTT. Its protein is CASSVAWGENTEAFF.